This TCR beta chain was profiled in a study of T-cell reconstitution after alpha-beta-depleted transplantation in children. Findings and limits, study-wide: As was reported, about two months after transplant, alpha-beta T cells came from several hundred expanded graft clones. Diversity and T-cell counts at one year after transplant derived mostly from new T cells. Recipient T cells and thymic progenitors that survived were the source of the high TCRbeta diversity seen at day 60 in some patients.

There are 11 residues in the CDR3. Germline values: CDR1 LGHNT, CDR2 FRNRAP. Trimming stripped 4 bases from V and 8 bases from J, with 5 bases between. In this sample, this clonotype turned up a few times. What it binds is not known. Preparing the TCRbeta library involved the use of unique molecular identifiers. TCRdb processed the PCR reads anew with MiXCR; each CDR3 protein has one entry. The repertoire holds 250,000 to 400,000 distinct CDR3 sequences, with 23% as singletons. This TCR was recovered from a male patient aged 5 to 17 who had a stem cell transplant for acute lymphoblastic leukemia, so the T cells may come from the graft donor. V usage is TRBV12-5 and J usage is TRBJ1-4; the D is unclear. Source: PBMCs, mostly from graft donor cells, taken 180 days after TCRalphabeta/CD19-depleted stem cell transplant. The CDR3 spells CASGSPEKLFF. In nucleotides, the CDR3 is TGTGCTAGTGGTTCGCCGGAAAAACTGTTTTTT.